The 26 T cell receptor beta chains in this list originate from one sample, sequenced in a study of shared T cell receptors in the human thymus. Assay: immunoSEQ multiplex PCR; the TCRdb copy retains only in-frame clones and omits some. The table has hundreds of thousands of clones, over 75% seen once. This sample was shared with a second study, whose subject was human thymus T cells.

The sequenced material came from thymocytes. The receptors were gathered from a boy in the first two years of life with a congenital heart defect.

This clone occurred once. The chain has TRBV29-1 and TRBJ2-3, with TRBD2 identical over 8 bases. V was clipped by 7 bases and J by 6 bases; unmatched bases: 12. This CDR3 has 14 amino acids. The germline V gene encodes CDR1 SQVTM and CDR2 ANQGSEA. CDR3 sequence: CSGDRGGRGDTQYF. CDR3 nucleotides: TGCAGCGGGGACCGGGGGGGGAGGGGTGATACGCAGTATTTT.

The CDR3 DNA is TGTGCCAGCTCCCGGGACAGTACCTCCTACGAGCAGTACTTC. Residues: CASSRDSTSYEQYF. V is TRBV7-2 and J is TRBJ2-7; 7 nucleotides line up with TRBD1. The CDR3 sequence is 14 residues long. CDR1 is SGHTA, CDR2 FQGNSA, per germline. Losses at the gene ends were 8 bases for V and 0 bases for J; bases not matched to a gene: 7.

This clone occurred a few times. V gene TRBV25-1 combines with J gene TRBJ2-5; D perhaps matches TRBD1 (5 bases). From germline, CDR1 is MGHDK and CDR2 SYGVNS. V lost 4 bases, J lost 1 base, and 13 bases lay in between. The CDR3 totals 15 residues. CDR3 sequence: CASSVLGQGQETQYF. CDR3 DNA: TGTGCCAGCAGTGTCCTCGGGCAGGGCCAAGAGACCCAGTACTTC.

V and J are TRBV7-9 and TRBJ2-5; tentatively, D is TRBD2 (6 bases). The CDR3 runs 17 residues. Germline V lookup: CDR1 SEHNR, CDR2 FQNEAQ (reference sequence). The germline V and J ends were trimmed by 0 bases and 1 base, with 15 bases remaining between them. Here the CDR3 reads CASSLAQEDYCQETQYF. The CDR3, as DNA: TGTGCCAGCAGCTTAGCCCAAGAGGACTACTGCCAAGAGACCCAGTACTTC.

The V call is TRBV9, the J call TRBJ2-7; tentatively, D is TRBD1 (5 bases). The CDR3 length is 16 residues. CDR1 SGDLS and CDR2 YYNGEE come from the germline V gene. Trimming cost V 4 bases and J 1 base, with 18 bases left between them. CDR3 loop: CASSPRQSERSYEQYF. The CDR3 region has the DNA TGTGCCAGCAGCCCTCGACAGTCGGAGAGGTCCTACGAGCAGTACTTC.

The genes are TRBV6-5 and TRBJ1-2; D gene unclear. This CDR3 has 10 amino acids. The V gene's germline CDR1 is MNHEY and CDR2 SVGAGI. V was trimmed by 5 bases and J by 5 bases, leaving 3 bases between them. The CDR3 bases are TGTGCCAGCAGTCTTTATGGCTACACCTTC. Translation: CASSLYGYTF.

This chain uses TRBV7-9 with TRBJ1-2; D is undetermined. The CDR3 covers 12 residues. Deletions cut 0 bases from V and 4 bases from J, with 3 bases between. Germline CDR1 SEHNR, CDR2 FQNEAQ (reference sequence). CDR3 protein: CASSLAAYGYTF. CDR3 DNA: TGTGCCAGCAGCTTAGCGGCCTATGGCTACACCTTC.

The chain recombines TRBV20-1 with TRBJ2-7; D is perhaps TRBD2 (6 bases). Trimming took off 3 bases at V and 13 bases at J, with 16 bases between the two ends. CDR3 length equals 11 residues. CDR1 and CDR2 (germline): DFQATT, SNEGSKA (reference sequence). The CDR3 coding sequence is TGCAGTGCTAGTGGGGACTTTCAAGAATACTTC. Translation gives CSASGDFQEYF.

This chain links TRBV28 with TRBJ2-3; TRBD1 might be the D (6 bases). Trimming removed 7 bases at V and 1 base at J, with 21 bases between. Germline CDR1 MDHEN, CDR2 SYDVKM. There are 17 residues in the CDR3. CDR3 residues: CASTQTSRTERTDTQYF. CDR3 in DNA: TGTGCCAGCACCCAAACGTCGAGGACAGAGCGCACAGATACGCAGTATTTT.

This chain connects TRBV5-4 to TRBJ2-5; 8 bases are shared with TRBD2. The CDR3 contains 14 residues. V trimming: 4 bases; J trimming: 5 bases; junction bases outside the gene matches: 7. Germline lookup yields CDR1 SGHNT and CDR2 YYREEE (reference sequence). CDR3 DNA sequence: TGTGCCAGCAGCCGTAGCGGGACGGTTGAGACCCAGTACTTC. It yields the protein CASSRSGTVETQYF.

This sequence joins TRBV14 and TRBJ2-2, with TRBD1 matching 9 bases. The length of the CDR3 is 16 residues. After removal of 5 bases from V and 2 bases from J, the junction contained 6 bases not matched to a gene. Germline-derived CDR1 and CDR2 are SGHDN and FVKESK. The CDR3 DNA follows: TGTGCCAGCAGCAAGCTGGGACAGGGTAACACCGGGGAGCTGTTTTTT. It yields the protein CASSKLGQGNTGELFF.

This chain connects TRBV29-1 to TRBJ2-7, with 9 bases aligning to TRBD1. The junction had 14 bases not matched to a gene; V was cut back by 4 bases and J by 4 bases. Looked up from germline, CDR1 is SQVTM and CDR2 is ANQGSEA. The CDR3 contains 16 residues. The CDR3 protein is CSVAGTGPGALYEQYF. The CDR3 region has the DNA TGCAGCGTTGCAGGGACAGGGCCCGGTGCATTATACGAGCAGTACTTC.

Written as DNA, the CDR3 is TGTGCCAGCAGTGACCGCGGGACAGGGAAGGGAAACATTCAGTACTTC. This codes for CASSDRGTGKGNIQYF. This sequence joins TRBV25-1 and TRBJ2-4; 9 bases are a match to TRBD1. CDR1 is MGHDK and CDR2 is SYGVNS in the germline V gene. Trimming at V came to 3 bases and at J to 6 bases, leaving 9 bases not matched to a gene. The CDR3 has 16 residues.

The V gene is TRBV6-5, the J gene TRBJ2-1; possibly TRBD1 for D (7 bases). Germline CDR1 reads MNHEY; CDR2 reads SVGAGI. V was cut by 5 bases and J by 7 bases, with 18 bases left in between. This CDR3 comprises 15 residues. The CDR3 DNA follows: TGTGCCAGCAGTCACGGACTACCCAGGGGGAATGAGCAGTTCTTC. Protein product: CASSHGLPRGNEQFF.

As DNA, the CDR3 is TGTGCCAGTATGGGGCGGAAAGGAAACACCATATATTTT. Residues: CASMGRKGNTIYF. The V gene is TRBV19, the J gene TRBJ1-3, with D tentatively TRBD1 (5 bases). This CDR3 contains 13 residues. Germline assignment: CDR1 LNHDA and CDR2 SQIVND (reference sequence). The ends were cut back, 7 bases at V and 4 bases at J, with 11 bases in the middle. Full variable domain (rest looked up from reference TRBV19 and TRBJ1-3): DGGITQSPKYLFRKEGQNVTLSCEQNLNHDAMYWYRQDPGQGLRLIYYSQIVNDFQKGDIAEGYSVSREKKESFPLTVTSAQKNPTAFYLCASMGRKGNTIYFGEGSWLTVV.

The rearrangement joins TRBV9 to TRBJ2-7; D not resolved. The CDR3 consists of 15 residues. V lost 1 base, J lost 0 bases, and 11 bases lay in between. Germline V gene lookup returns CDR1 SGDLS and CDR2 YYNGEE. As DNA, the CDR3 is TGTGCCAGCAGCGTATCGAGGAGTCCCTCCTACGAGCAGTACTTC. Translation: CASSVSRSPSYEQYF.

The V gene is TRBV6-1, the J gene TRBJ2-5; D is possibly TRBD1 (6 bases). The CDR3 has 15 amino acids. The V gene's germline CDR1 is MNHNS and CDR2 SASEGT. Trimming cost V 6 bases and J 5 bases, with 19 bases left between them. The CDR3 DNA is TGTGCCAGCAGGCCCTGGGACATACCGACGGAGACCCAGTACTTC. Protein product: CASRPWDIPTETQYF.

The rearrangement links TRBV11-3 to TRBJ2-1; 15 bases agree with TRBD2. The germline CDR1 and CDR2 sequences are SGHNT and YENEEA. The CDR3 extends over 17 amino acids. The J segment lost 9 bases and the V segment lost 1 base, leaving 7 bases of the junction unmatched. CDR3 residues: CASSLGTSGRVFGEQFF. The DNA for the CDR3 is TGTGCCAGCAGCTTAGGGACTAGCGGGAGGGTTTTCGGTGAGCAGTTCTTC.

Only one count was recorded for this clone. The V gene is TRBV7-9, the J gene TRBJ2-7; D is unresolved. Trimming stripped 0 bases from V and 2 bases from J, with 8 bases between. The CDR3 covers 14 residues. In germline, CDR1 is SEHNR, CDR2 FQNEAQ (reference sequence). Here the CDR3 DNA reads TGTGCCAGCAGCTTAGCCCCCTTTCCCTACGAGCAGTACTTC. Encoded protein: CASSLAPFPYEQYF.

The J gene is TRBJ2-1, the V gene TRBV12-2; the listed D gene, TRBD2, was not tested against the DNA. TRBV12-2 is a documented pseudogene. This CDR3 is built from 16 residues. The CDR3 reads CASRLIAGLSYNEQFF. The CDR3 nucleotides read TGTGCAAGTCGCTTAATTGCGGGCCTCTCCTACAATGAGCAGTTCTTC.

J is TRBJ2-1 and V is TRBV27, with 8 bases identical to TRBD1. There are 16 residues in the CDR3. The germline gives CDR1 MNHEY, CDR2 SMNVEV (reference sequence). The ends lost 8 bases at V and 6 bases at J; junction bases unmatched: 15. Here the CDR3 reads CASGIWTGTPSNEQFF. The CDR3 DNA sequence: TGTGCCAGCGGTATCTGGACAGGGACCCCTTCCAATGAGCAGTTCTTC.

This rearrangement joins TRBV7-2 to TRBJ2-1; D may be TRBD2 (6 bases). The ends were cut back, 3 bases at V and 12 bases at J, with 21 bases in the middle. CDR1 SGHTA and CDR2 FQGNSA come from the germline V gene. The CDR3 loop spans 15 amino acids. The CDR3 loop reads CASSLDGGTASVQFF. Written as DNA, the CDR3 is TGTGCCAGCAGCTTGGACGGGGGAACCGCCTCCGTGCAGTTCTTC.

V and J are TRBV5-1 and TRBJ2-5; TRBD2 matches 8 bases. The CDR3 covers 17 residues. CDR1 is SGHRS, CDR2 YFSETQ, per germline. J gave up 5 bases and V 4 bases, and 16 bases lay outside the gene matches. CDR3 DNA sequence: TGCGCCAGCAGCATTGAGGTTGGCGGGAGGAGAGGGGAGACCCAGTACTTC. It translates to CASSIEVGGRRGETQYF.

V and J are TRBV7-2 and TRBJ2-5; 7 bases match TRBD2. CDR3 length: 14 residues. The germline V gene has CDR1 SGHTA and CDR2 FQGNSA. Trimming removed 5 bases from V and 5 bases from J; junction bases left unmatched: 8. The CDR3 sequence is CASSRDYRRETQYF. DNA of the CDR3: TGTGCCAGCAGCCGGGACTACCGGCGGGAGACCCAGTACTTC.

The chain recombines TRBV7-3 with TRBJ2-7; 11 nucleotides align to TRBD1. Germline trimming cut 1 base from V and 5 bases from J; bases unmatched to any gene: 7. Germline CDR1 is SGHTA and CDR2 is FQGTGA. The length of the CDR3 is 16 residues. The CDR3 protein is CASSLREGQGVNEQYF. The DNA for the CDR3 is TGTGCCAGCAGCTTAAGGGAGGGACAGGGGGTCAACGAGCAGTACTTC.

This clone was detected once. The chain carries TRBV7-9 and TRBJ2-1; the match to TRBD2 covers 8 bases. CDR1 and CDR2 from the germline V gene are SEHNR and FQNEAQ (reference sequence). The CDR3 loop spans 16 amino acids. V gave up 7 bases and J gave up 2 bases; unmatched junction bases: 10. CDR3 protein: CASNYERGPTYNEQFF. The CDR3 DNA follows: TGTGCCAGCAATTACGAGCGGGGGCCCACCTACAATGAGCAGTTCTTC.